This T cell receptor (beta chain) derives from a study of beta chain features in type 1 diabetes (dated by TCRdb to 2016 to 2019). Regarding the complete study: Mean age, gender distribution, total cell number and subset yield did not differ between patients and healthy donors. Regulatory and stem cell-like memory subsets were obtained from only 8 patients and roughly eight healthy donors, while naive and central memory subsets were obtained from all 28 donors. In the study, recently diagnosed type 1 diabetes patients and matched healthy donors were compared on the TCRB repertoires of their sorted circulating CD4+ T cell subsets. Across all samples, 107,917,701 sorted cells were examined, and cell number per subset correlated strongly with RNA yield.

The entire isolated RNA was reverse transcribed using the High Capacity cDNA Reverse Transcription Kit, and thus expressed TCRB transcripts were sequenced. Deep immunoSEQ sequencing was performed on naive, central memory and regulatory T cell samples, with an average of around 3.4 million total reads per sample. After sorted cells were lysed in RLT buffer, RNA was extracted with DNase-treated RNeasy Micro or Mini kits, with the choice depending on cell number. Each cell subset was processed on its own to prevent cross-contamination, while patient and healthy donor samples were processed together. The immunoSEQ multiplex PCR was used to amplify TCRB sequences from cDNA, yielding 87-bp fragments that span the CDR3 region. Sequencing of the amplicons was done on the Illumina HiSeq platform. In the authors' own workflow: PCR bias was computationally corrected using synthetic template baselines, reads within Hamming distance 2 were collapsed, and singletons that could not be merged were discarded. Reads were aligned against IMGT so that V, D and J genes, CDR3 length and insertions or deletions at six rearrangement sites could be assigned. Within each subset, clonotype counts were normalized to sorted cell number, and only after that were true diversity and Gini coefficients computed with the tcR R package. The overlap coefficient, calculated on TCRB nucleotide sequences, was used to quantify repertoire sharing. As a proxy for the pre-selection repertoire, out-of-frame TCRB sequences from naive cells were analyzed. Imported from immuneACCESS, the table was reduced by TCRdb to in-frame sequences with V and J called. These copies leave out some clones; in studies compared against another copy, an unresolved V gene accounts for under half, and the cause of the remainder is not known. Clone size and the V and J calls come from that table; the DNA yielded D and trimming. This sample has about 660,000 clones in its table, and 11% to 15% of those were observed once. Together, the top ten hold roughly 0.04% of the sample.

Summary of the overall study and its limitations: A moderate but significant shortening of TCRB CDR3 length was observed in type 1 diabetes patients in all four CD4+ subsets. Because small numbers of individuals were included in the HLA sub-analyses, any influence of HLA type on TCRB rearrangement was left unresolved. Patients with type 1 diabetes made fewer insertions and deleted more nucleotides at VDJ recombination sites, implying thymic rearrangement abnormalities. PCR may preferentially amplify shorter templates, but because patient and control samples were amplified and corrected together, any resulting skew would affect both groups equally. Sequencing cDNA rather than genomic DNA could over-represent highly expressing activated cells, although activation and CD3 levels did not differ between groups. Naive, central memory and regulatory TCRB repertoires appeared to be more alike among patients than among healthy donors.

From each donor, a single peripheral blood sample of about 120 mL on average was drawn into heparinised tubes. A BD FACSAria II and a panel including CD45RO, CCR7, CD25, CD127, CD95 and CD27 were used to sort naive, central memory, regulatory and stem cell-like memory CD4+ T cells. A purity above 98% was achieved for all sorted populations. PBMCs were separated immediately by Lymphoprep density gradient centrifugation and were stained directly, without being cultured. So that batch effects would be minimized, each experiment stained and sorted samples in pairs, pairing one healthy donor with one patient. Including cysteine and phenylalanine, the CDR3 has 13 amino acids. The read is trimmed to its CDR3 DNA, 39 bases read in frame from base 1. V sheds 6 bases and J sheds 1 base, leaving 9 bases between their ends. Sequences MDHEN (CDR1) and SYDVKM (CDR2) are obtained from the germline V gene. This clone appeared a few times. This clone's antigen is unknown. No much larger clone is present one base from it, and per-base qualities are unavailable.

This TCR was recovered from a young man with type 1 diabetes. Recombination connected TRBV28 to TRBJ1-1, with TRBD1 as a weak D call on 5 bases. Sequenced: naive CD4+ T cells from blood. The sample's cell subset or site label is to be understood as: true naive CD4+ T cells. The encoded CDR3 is CASRQVPNTEAFF. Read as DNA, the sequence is TGTGCCAGCAGACAGGTCCCGAACACTGAAGCTTTCTTT. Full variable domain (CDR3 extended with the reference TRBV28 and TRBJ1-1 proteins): DVKVTQSSRYLVKRTGEKVFLECVQDMDHENMFWYRQDPGLGLRLIYFSYDVKMKEKGDIPEGYSVSREKKERFSLILESASTNQTSMYLCASRQVPNTEAFFGQGTRLTVV.